This T cell receptor (beta chain) was captured by sequencing in a study of blood T cells in healthy people across ages. A minimum of 7 million PBMCs was isolated per sample. Per sample, no less than 6 micrograms of total RNA were extracted. Study outcomes and limitations: Using unsorted PBMCs precluded a conclusive naive versus antigen-experienced comparison.

This clonotype showed up just a few times. Its antigen is undetermined. Using a J-beta primer mix together with a sample-barcoded 5' primer, a second PCR was run for about 6 to 12 cycles. Per-sample output comprised a minimum of 3 million paired-end reads containing CDR3. TCRdb passed the 5' RACE reads through MiXCR, listing each CDR3 protein once. The table records about 1.5 million distinct CDR3 sequences, 40% to 45% of them present only once. Sequencing was carried out using blood. The receptor comes from a woman aged 18-29 years in good health.

The chain's CDR3 is CASSQTPTGRTEAFF. The CDR3 DNA is TGTGCCAGCAGCCAAACGCCAACAGGGAGAACTGAAGCTTTCTTT. The rearrangement uses TRBV7-2 and TRBJ1-1, with D maybe TRBD1 (6 bases). With 5 bases removed from V and 5 bases from J, the gap between germline ends came to 18 bases. The germline gives CDR1 SGHTA, CDR2 FQGNSA. The CDR3 is 15 amino acids. The full variable domain, rest sourced from reference TRBV7-2 and TRBJ1-1, is GAGVSQSPSNKVTEKGKDVELRCDPISGHTALYWYRQSLGQGLEFLIYFQGNSAPDKSGLPSDRFSAERTGGSVSTLTIQRTQQEDSAVYLCASSQTPTGRTEAFFGQGTRLTVV.